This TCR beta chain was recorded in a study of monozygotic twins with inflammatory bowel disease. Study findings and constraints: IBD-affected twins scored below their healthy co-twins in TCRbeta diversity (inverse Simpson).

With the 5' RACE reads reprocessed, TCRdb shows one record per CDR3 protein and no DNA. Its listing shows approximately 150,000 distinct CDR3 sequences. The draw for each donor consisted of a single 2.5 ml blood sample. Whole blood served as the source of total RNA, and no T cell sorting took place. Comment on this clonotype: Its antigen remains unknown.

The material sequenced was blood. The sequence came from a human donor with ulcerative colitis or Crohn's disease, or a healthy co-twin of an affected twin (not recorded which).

CDR3 loop: CASSWTSTGETQYF. This chain connects TRBV5-1 to TRBJ2-5; without DNA, the TCRdb call of TRBD1 cannot be checked. CDR3 length equals 14 residues. Germline V gives CDR1 SGHRS, CDR2 YFSETQ.